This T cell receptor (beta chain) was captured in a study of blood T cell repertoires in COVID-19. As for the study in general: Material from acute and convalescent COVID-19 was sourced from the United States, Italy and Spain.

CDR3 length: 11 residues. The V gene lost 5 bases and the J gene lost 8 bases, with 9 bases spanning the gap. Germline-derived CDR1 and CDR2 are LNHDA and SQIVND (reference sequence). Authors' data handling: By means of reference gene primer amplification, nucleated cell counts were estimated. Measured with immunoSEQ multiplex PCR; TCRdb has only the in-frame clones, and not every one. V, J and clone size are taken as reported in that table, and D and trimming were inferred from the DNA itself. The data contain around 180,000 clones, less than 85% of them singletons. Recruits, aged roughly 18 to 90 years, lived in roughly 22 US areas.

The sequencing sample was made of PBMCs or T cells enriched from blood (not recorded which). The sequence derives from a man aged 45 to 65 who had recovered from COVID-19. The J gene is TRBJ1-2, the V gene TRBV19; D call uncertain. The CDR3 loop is CASSPGLGYTF. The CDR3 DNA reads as TGTGCCAGTAGTCCAGGCCTCGGCTACACCTTC. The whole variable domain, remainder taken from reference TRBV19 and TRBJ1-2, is DGGITQSPKYLFRKEGQNVTLSCEQNLNHDAMYWYRQDPGQGLRLIYYSQIVNDFQKGDIAEGYSVSREKKESFPLTVTSAQKNPTAFYLCASSPGLGYTFGSGTRLTVV.